This T cell receptor (beta chain) was found in a study of T cells in Graves' hyperthyroidism and ophthalmopathy. A lack of ophthalmopathy progression within 18 months defined stable Graves' hyperthyroidism. Whole-study findings and limits: Blood also carried most thyroid clonotypes expanded above 0.001.

Points on this clonotype: The antigen is unknown.

Using RNA transcripts as the source, TCR beta CDR3 regions were amplified. A set of HTBI primers served as the primers for a first-round RT-PCR of the TCR CDR3. TCRdb reprocessed the multiplex PCR reads with MiXCR, giving one entry per CDR3 protein. The sample has about 96,000 distinct CDR3 sequences, about half seen once. In germline, CDR1 is LNHDA, CDR2 SQIVND (reference sequence). V lost 5 bases, J lost 1 base, and 15 bases lay in between. The CDR3 has 15 amino acids. This sequence joins TRBV19 and TRBJ2-7; perhaps D is TRBD1 or TRBD2 (5 bases each). Sequencing was performed on blood. This clonotype was sampled from a woman aged 40 to 50 with Graves' hyperthyroidism. This CDR3 is CASSPHRDGSYEQYF. The DNA of the CDR3 is TGTGCCAGTAGTCCGCACCGGGACGGGTCCTACGAGCAGTACTTC.